A single sample is the source of the 21 T cell receptor beta chains below, sequenced in a study of early T cells in non-severe SARS-CoV-2 infection. TCRdb used MiXCR to reprocess the 5' RACE reads, holding one entry per CDR3 protein. Of more than 45,000 distinct CDR3 sequences detected, around 5.6% appear once; the ten largest clones hold roughly 7.1%. Material: whole blood. The receptor set was obtained from an adult who was a healthcare worker with PCR-confirmed SARS-CoV-2 infection or an uninfected control (not recorded which).

This clonotype was found a few times. The chain employs TRBV19 and TRBJ2-6; D may be TRBD1 or TRBD2 (7 bases each). From germline, CDR1 is LNHDA and CDR2 SQIVND (reference sequence). Trimming shortened V by 5 bases and J by 4 bases, and 18 bases separated the two germline ends. CDR3 length: 17 amino acids. DNA for the CDR3: TGTGCCAGTAGTCTCTTGGGAGGGGGCGTAGGGGCCAACGTCCTGACTTTC. It is translated as CASSLLGGGVGANVLTF.

This clonotype was observed many times. The junction shows a germline mismatch at one end, possibly a read error. The chain recombines TRBV7-7 with TRBJ2-2, with D tentatively TRBD2 (6 bases). Germline V gene lookup returns CDR1 SSHAT and CDR2 FNYEAQ (reference sequence). The length of the CDR3 is 14 residues. This chain's CDR3 is CASSLGGEPGELFF. The CDR3 DNA follows: TGTGCTAGCAGCTTGGGCGGGGAACCCGGGGAGCTGTTTTTT. Complete variable domain (other parts from reference TRBV7-7 and TRBJ2-2): GAGVSQSPRYKVTKRGQDVTLRCDPISSHATLYWYQQALGQGPEFLTYFNYEAQPDKSGLPSDRFSAERPEGSISTLTIQRTEQRDSAMYRCASSLGGEPGELFFGEGSRLTVL.

This clonotype was picked up many times. J is TRBJ1-1 and V is TRBV20-1, with D uncertain. Between the trimmed V and J ends, which lost 2 bases and 0 bases, there was a span of 10 bases. This CDR3 is 14 amino acids long. Germline V gene sequence: CDR1 DFQATT, CDR2 SNEGSKA (reference sequence). The CDR3 DNA reads as TGCAGTGCTAGACCTCCGAGGATGAACACTGAAGCTTTCTTT. It specifies CSARPPRMNTEAFF.

The chain links TRBV27 to TRBJ2-7; 8 nucleotides line up with TRBD2. The CDR3 has 15 residues. V lost 1 base, J lost 1 base, and 3 bases stayed unmatched. Germline CDR1 MNHEY, CDR2 SMNVEV (reference sequence). Here the CDR3 DNA reads TGTGCCAGCAGTTTATTACGCGGGGGGTCCTACGAGCAGTACTTC. Residues: CASSLLRGGSYEQYF.

Ten or more counts support this clonotype. The chain carries TRBV6-1 and TRBJ1-5, with D uncertain. V was clipped by 8 bases and J by 3 bases, with 5 bases between them. Looked up from germline, CDR1 is MNHNS and CDR2 is SASEGT. The CDR3 has 11 residues. For the CDR3, the DNA is TGTGCCAGCCGGTTCAATCAGCCCCAGCATTTT. It codes for CASRFNQPQHF.

This clonotype was seen ten or more times. This sequence joins TRBV4-2 and TRBJ1-5; 9 bases agree with TRBD1. Germline V CDR1 and CDR2: LGHNA, YNFKEQ. The length of the CDR3 is 16 residues. The junction had 5 bases not matched to a gene; V was cut back by 0 bases and J by 5 bases. The CDR3 region is CASSQDADRGYQPQHF. CDR3 nucleotide sequence: TGTGCCAGCAGCCAAGATGCGGACAGGGGTTATCAGCCCCAGCATTTT.

This clonotype occurred a few times. The genes are TRBV12-3 or TRBV12-4 and TRBJ2-1; the match to TRBD1 covers 7 bases. Unmatched junction bases numbered 8, after V lost 6 bases and J lost 0 bases. This CDR3 spans 16 amino acids. Written as DNA, the CDR3 is TGTGCCAGCAGCAGCACTTGGACAGGCTCCTACAATGAGCAGTTCTTC. Protein: CASSSTWTGSYNEQFF.

This clonotype was counted at least ten times. This chain's CDR3 is CASSSEWASNEQFF. The CDR3 region has the DNA TGTGCCAGCAGCTCGGAGTGGGCCTCCAATGAGCAGTTCTTC. This chain connects TRBV7-7 to TRBJ2-1; D is unresolved. Trimming removed 4 bases from V and 6 bases from J, with 13 bases in between. The V gene's germline CDR1 is SSHAT and CDR2 FNYEAQ (reference sequence). The CDR3 is made up of 14 amino acids.

This sequence joins TRBV4-1 and TRBJ2-3; 10 bases map to TRBD2. CDR1 and CDR2 (germline): MGHRA, YSYEKL. The CDR3 length is 17 residues. V lost 0 bases to trimming and J lost 2 bases; unmatched junction nucleotides: 5. The CDR3 nucleotides read TGCGCCAGCAGCCAAGACCCTAGCGGGGGCTCCACAGATACGCAGTATTTT. This encodes CASSQDPSGGSTDTQYF.

This clonotype was counted ten times or more. The V gene is TRBV10-2, the J gene TRBJ1-5, with 8 bases aligning to TRBD1. CDR1 is WSHSY, CDR2 SAAADI, per germline. The CDR3 extends over 15 amino acids. The J segment lost 5 bases and the V segment lost 6 bases, leaving 9 bases of the junction unmatched. In DNA, the CDR3 is TGCGCCAGCAGCCGTACCGACAGGGGCGATCAGCCCCAGCATTTT. It yields the protein CASSRTDRGDQPQHF.

This clonotype occurred many times. V gene TRBV7-9 combines with J gene TRBJ1-1, with a weak D call TRBD1 (6 bases). The CDR3 loop spans 16 amino acids. The germline CDR1 and CDR2 sequences are SEHNR and FQNEAQ (reference sequence). The V end was cut by 7 bases, the J end by 5 bases, with 23 bases between. This chain's CDR3 is CASTRPGRGSVTEAFF. CDR3 coding DNA: TGTGCCAGCACCCGACCGGGGAGGGGGTCGGTTACTGAAGCTTTCTTT.

Many counts were recorded for this clonotype. The chain links TRBV12-5 to TRBJ2-1; D is uncertain. The ends were cut back, 0 bases at V and 6 bases at J, with 12 bases in the middle. CDR3 length: 15 amino acids. CDR1 LGHNT and CDR2 FRNRAP come from the germline V gene. The CDR3 sequence: CASGLVYMEFNEQFF. As DNA, the CDR3 is TGTGCTAGTGGTTTGGTTTATATGGAATTCAATGAGCAGTTCTTC.

This clonotype was counted at least ten times. The J gene is TRBJ2-3, the V gene TRBV12-5; TRBD1 or TRBD2 may be the D gene (7 bases each). Germline-derived CDR1 and CDR2 are LGHNT and FRNRAP. V lost 4 bases, J lost 0 bases, and 11 bases lay in between. The CDR3 loop spans 15 amino acids. CDR3 sequence: CASGSQGGSTDTQYF. The CDR3 DNA follows: TGTGCTAGTGGTTCCCAGGGGGGGAGCACAGATACGCAGTATTTT.

The sample holds many counts of this clonotype. V usage is TRBV20-1 and J usage is TRBJ1-3; 7 positions match TRBD1. V lost 6 bases and J lost 0; bases outside the gene matches: 11. Germline loops: CDR1 DFQATT, CDR2 SNEGSKA (reference sequence). The CDR3 loop spans 16 amino acids. The CDR3 DNA reads TGCAGTGCCCCACAGGGGCTCCCATACTCTGGAAACACCATATATTTT. This sequence encodes CSAPQGLPYSGNTIYF.

CDR3 sequence reads: CAISLDSFQPQHF. Written as DNA, the CDR3 is TGTGCCATCAGTCTTGACAGTTTTCAGCCCCAGCATTTT. The chain has TRBV10-3 and TRBJ1-5; D is possibly TRBD1 (5 bases). The CDR3 is 13 residues long. Between the trimmed V and J ends, which lost 5 bases and 6 bases, there was a span of 11 bases. CDR1 and CDR2 from the germline V gene are ENHRY and SYGVKD.

With respect to this clonotype: The junction departs from the called germline gene at one end, perhaps through a read error. The chain carries TRBV7-2 and TRBJ1-6, with 7 bases fitting TRBD1. Germline V gene data show CDR1 as SGHTA and CDR2 as FQGNSA. The CDR3 extends over 11 amino acids. CDR3 sequence (DNA): TGTGCCAGCAGCTCGACAGGGTTAAAGTTTTTT. Translation: CASSSTGLKFF.

The chain is built from TRBV14 and TRBJ2-7; D may correspond to TRBD1 or TRBD2 (5 bases each). The CDR3 extends over 14 amino acids. The germline V gene encodes CDR1 SGHDN and CDR2 FVKESK. The V gene lost 4 bases and the J gene lost 3 bases, with 13 bases spanning the gap. The CDR3 region is CASSRSGTRYEQYF. CDR3 DNA: TGTGCCAGCAGCCGCTCCGGGACCCGCTACGAGCAGTACTTC.

The V and J genes are TRBV6-5 and TRBJ1-2; 7 bases map to TRBD1. The J segment lost 3 bases and the V segment lost 2 bases, leaving 0 bases of the junction unmatched. The germline V gene has CDR1 MNHEY and CDR2 SVGAGI. The CDR3 loop spans 13 amino acids. The CDR3 coding sequence is TGTGCCAGCAGTTACGGGACAGACTATGGCTACACCTTC. This gives the protein CASSYGTDYGYTF.

This clonotype was recorded many times. This sequence joins TRBV12-3 or TRBV12-4 and TRBJ2-1; TRBD2 agrees at 12 bases. This CDR3 is built from 17 residues. With 5 bases clipped from V and 2 bases from J, the junction kept 7 bases outside the gene matches. The DNA for the CDR3 is TGTGCCAGCAGTGTTGGACTAGCGGGAACTCCCTACAATGAGCAGTTCTTC. Its translation is CASSVGLAGTPYNEQFF.

This clonotype was counted many times. V usage is TRBV4-2 and J usage is TRBJ2-7, with a tentative D call TRBD1 (6 bases). Germline loops: CDR1 LGHNA, CDR2 YNFKEQ. Trimming cost V 6 bases and J 3 bases, with 15 bases left between them. The CDR3 is made up of 14 amino acids. CDR3 region: CASSLGTPNYEQYF. CDR3 sequence (DNA): TGTGCCAGCAGTCTCGGGACACCCAACTACGAGCAGTACTTC.

The V and J genes are TRBV2 and TRBJ2-3; 9 positions agree with TRBD1. After removal of 8 bases from V and 3 bases from J, the junction contained 3 bases not matched to a gene. CDR1 and CDR2 (germline): SNHLY, FYNNEI. This CDR3 has 13 residues. CDR3 sequence reads: CASEDRGTDTQYF. The CDR3 nucleotides read TGTGCCAGCGAGGACAGGGGTACAGATACGCAGTATTTT.